This T cell receptor (beta chain) was obtained from a study of cytomegalovirus exposure and HLA in healthy donors. In the PCR, 60 Vbeta and 13 Jbeta primers were used. Only in-frame clones appear in the TCRdb table, and some are missing; sequencing was by immunoSEQ multiplex PCR. The sample includes 95,000 to 150,000 clones, approximately 78% of them seen just once. On this clone: The antigen is not known.

Study-wide results and caveats: Using a false discovery rate of 0.05, a later analysis showed that approximately 18,000 TCR beta sequences were associated with HLA alleles. Reportedly, cytomegalovirus status was diagnosed with high sensitivity and specificity. Specificity for CMV antigens was confirmed in vitro for a few of the CMV-associated chains. Several of the most significant clusters appeared linked to common viral pathogens, based on a later analysis.

Looked up from germline, CDR1 is LNHDA and CDR2 is SQIVND (reference sequence). The CDR3 runs 13 residues. With 1 base removed from V and 10 bases from J, the gap between germline ends came to 11 bases. This clonotype was obtained from a woman aged 40 to 55 in good health and CMV-seropositive. Input material: PBMCs. The chain couples TRBV19 to TRBJ2-1; TRBD2 is a possible D gene (5 bases). CDR3: CASSIASPGEQFF. The CDR3 DNA follows: TGTGCCAGTAGTATAGCGTCTCCGGGGGAGCAGTTCTTC.